Given below is one T cell receptor beta chain in context. Its antigen remains unknown. PCR primers comprised 60 Vbeta and 13 Jbeta primers. Libraries were prepared by immunoSEQ multiplex PCR; TCRdb keeps only in-frame clonotypes and omits some of them. The sample contains around 130,000 clones, approximately 80% of which appear only once. The sample originates from a study of cytomegalovirus exposure and HLA in healthy donors. Overall study findings and caveats: The productive fraction for most TCR beta V segments was about 90% or about 30% in an earlier analysis. Sequence variants that were highly shared formed a cluster that was likely a sequencing artifact.

The clonotype comes from a man aged 18 to 35 in good health and CMV-seropositive. The sample was PBMCs.

The CDR3, as DNA: TGCGCCAGCAGTGATGACAATTTGGACTACTATGGCTACACCTTC. Amino acid sequence: CASSDDNLDYYGYTF. The rearrangement links TRBV5-1 to TRBJ1-2; D is uncertain. Per the germline V gene, CDR1 is SGHRS and CDR2 is YFSETQ. V dropped 5 bases and J dropped 3 bases, with 17 bases sitting between them. There are 15 residues in the CDR3.